One and the same sample provided the 11 T cell receptor beta chains below, sequenced in a study of OX40 agonist ivuxolimab in advanced cancers. Measured with immunoSEQ multiplex PCR; TCRdb has only the in-frame clones, and not every one. The table records 66,000 or so clones, about nine tenths of them present only once. The source was CD4+ or CD8+ T cells sorted from blood, collected in a trial of the OX40 agonist ivuxolimab. The receptors shown here come from an adult with an advanced solid tumor such as melanoma, head and neck, liver or kidney cancer.

V and J are TRBV7-2 and TRBJ2-7; 9 nucleotides match TRBD2. This CDR3 has 15 amino acids. The V gene's germline CDR1 is SGHTA and CDR2 FQGNSA. The ends lost 3 bases at V and 7 bases at J; junction bases unmatched: 10. The CDR3 sequence is CASSFSGTSSREQYF. Written as DNA, the CDR3 is TGTGCCAGCAGCTTCTCCGGGACTAGCTCTAGAGAGCAGTACTTC. Variable domain in full (rest from reference TRBV7-2 and TRBJ2-7): GAGVSQSPSNKVTEKGKDVELRCDPISGHTALYWYRQSLGQGLEFLIYFQGNSAPDKSGLPSDRFSAERTGGSVSTLTIQRTQQEDSAVYLCASSFSGTSSREQYFGPGTRLTVT.

The chain uses TRBV5-6 and TRBJ1-5; 8 nucleotides line up with TRBD1. Germline V gene lookup returns CDR1 SGHDT and CDR2 YYEEEE. CDR3 length: 13 amino acids. V trimming: 4 bases; J trimming: 9 bases; junction bases outside the gene matches: 6. Written as DNA, the CDR3 is TGTGCCAGCAGCCCGGACAGGGAACGGCCCCAGCATTTT. As protein: CASSPDRERPQHF.

The chain joins TRBV12-2 to TRBJ2-1; the DNA was not used to check the table's D call, TRBD1. TRBV12-2 constitutes a pseudogene. CDR3 length: 18 residues. The CDR3 bases are TGTGCAAGTCGCTCGACGCAAACCTCAGGGGAAACTTACAATGAGCAGTTCTTC. Translated, it gives CASRSTQTSGETYNEQFF.

The rearrangement joins TRBV14 to TRBJ2-2; D not resolved. Between the trimmed V and J ends, which lost 5 bases and 3 bases, there was a span of 10 bases. This CDR3 is 14 amino acids long. Germline-derived CDR1 and CDR2 are SGHDN and FVKESK. The CDR3 is CASSEHYDTGELFF. The CDR3 region has the DNA TGTGCCAGCAGCGAGCACTATGACACCGGGGAGCTGTTTTTT.

The V and J genes are TRBV21-1 and TRBJ1-4; the table names TRBD1, a call not compared with the DNA. TRBV21-1 corresponds to a pseudogene. This CDR3 has 24 residues. The DNA of the CDR3 is TGTGCCAGCAAGGGTCGTAACGGACAGGGGGCATCAATATCGAGGTTCAGGTTTAAAGAAAAACTGTTTTTT. Translated, it gives CASKGRNGQGASISRFRFKEKLFF.

The chain carries TRBV19 and TRBJ2-5; D call uncertain. The ends were cut back, 6 bases at V and 1 base at J, with 12 bases in the middle. The CDR3 is 14 residues long. The V gene's germline CDR1 is LNHDA and CDR2 SQIVND (reference sequence). Here the CDR3 DNA reads TGTGCCAGTAGCGCCTCAGCTACCCAAGAGACCCAGTACTTC. Translated, it gives CASSASATQETQYF. The variable domain in full, with the rest retrieved from reference TRBV19 and TRBJ2-5, is DGGITQSPKYLFRKEGQNVTLSCEQNLNHDAMYWYRQDPGQGLRLIYYSQIVNDFQKGDIAEGYSVSREKKESFPLTVTSAQKNPTAFYLCASSASATQETQYFGPGTRLLVL.

The rearrangement links TRBV29-1 to TRBJ2-5, with D tentatively TRBD1 (6 bases). CDR3 length equals 13 residues. V was shortened by 0 bases and J by 5 bases, with 10 bases between the two germline ends. Germline lookup yields CDR1 SQVTM and CDR2 ANQGSEA. The CDR3 loop is CSVEEGAPETQYF. The CDR3 bases are TGCAGCGTTGAAGAGGGGGCCCCCGAGACCCAGTACTTC. The full variable domain, with the rest looked up from reference TRBV29-1 and TRBJ2-5, is SAVISQKPSRDICQRGTSLTIQCQVDSQVTMMFWYRQQPGQSLTLIATANQGSEATYESGFVIDKFPISRPNLTFSTLTVSNMSPEDSSIYLCSVEEGAPETQYFGPGTRLLVL.

This clone was observed a few times. The chain is built from TRBV6-1 and TRBJ2-5; D not resolved. In germline, CDR1 is MNHNS, CDR2 SASEGT. The germline V and J ends were trimmed by 4 bases and 0 bases, with 9 bases remaining between them. This CDR3 comprises 14 residues. The DNA of the CDR3 is TGTGCCAGCAGTGGGAGCGCGAACCAAGAGACCCAGTACTTC. The encoded protein is CASSGSANQETQYF.

V and J are TRBV7-2 and TRBJ1-4; D not resolved. Germline CDR1 SGHTA, CDR2 FQGNSA. CDR3 length: 14 residues. Trimming cost V 7 bases and J 8 bases, with 17 bases left between them. DNA for the CDR3: TGTGCCAGCACCCTCGGATTTGGCCTAGAAAAACTGTTTTTT. It codes for CASTLGFGLEKLFF.

This sequence joins TRBV5-1 and TRBJ2-3; no definite D call. The length of the CDR3 is 14 residues. The germline V gene encodes CDR1 SGHRS and CDR2 YFSETQ. V was shortened by 0 bases and J by 0 bases, with 5 bases between the two germline ends. The CDR3 DNA sequence: TGCGCCAGCAGCTTGGGATATAGCACAGATACGCAGTATTTT. Protein sequence: CASSLGYSTDTQYF. Full variable domain (rest looked up from reference TRBV5-1 and TRBJ2-3): KAGVTQTPRYLIKTRGQQVTLSCSPISGHRSVSWYQQTPGQGLQFLFEYFSETQRNKGNFPGRFSGRQFSNSRSEMNVSTLELGDSALYLCASSLGYSTDTQYFGPGTRLTVL.

The chain is built from TRBV6-6 and TRBJ1-5; no definite D call. With 5 bases removed from V and 6 bases from J, the gap between germline ends came to 11 bases. Germline-derived CDR1 and CDR2 are MNHNY and SVGAGI (reference sequence). The CDR3 extends over 13 amino acids. CDR3 sequence reads: CASSPSRAQPQHF. The CDR3 region has the DNA TGTGCCAGCAGTCCCTCGAGGGCTCAGCCCCAGCATTTT.